This T cell receptor beta chain was identified in a study of blood T cells in healthy people across ages. Study-wide points: Unknown CMV status may confound age-related changes in expanded clones. A greater number of naive CD4+ cells and higher diversity distinguished long-lived donors from aged donors. Unsorted PBMCs blocked a conclusive comparison of naive and antigen-experienced cells.

Primed by a sample-barcoded 5' primer and a J-beta primer mix, a second PCR proceeded for roughly 7 to 11 cycles. TCRdb used MiXCR to reprocess the 5' RACE reads, holding one entry per CDR3 protein. Seen here are more than 800,000 distinct CDR3 sequences, more than 25% observed once, and the top ten hold around a sixth. About 10 milliliters was the volume of peripheral blood drawn from each donor. This CDR3 is 14 amino acids long. Germline V CDR1 and CDR2: SGHRS, YFSETQ. The V segment lost 3 bases and the J segment 7 bases; nucleotides outside the gene matches: 5. The sample holds many counts of this clonotype. Its antigen remains unknown.

The specimen sequenced was blood. The chain has TRBV5-1 and TRBJ2-1; TRBD1 matches 9 bases. This sequence originates from a woman older than 75 in good health. In DNA, the CDR3 is TGCGCCAGCAGCTATGGACAGGGGCGGAATGAGCAGTTCTTC. Translated: CASSYGQGRNEQFF.